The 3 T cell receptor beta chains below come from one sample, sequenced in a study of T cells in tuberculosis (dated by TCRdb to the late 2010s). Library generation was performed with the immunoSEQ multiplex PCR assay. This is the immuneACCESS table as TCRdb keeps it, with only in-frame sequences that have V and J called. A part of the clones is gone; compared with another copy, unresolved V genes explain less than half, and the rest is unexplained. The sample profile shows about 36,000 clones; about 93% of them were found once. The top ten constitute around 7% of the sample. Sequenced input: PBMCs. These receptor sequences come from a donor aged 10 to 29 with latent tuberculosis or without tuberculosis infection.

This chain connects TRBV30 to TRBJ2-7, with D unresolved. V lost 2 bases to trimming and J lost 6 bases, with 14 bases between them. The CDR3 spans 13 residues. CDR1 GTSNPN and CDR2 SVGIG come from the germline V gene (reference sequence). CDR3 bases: TGTGCCTGGAGTTTCCAGACTGGCAGCGAGCAGTACTTC. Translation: CAWSFQTGSEQYF. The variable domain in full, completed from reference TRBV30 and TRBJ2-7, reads SQTIHQWPATLVQPVGSPLSLECTVEGTSNPNLYWYRQAAGRGLQLLFYSVGIGQISSEVPQNLSASRPQDRQFILSSKKLLLSDSGFYLCAWSFQTGSEQYFGPGTRLTVT.

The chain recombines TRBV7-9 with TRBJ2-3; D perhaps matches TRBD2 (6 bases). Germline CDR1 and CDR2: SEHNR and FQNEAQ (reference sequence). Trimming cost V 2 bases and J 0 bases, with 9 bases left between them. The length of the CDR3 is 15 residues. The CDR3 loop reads CASSLSGTSTDTQYF. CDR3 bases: TGTGCCAGCAGCTTATCGGGGACTAGCACAGATACGCAGTATTTT.

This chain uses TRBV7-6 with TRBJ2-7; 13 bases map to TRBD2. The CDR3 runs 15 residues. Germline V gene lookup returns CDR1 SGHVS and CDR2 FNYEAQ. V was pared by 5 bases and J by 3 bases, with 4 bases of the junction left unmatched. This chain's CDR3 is CASSARTSGGYEQYF. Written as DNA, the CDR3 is TGTGCCAGCAGCGCCCGGACTAGCGGGGGCTACGAGCAGTACTTC.